These 13 T cell receptor beta chains originate from one sample sequenced in a study of cytomegalovirus exposure and HLA in healthy donors (dated by TCRdb to about 2017). Libraries were prepared through the immunoSEQ multiplex PCR assay. The multiplex PCR relied on a mix of 60 forward primers for TCR Vbeta segments and 13 reverse primers for TCR Jbeta segments. What TCRdb holds here is the immuneACCESS table cut down to in-frame rearrangements. Part of the clones is not present; checked against another copy, under half of the missing clones reflect an unresolved V gene, and the others are unexplained. Within this sample are some 67,000 clones, with roughly 75% of them counted one time only. Jointly, the top ten make up approximately 8% of the sample. Material: PBMCs. Receptors originate from a man aged 55 to 70 in good health and CMV-seropositive.

The genes are TRBV5-4 and TRBJ1-5; D remains unclear. The CDR3 contains 15 residues. Germline V gives CDR1 SGHNT, CDR2 YYREEE (reference sequence). V gave up 3 bases and J gave up 9 bases, with 19 bases separating them. The chain's CDR3 is CASSSSAVPLRPQHF. The CDR3 nucleotides read TGTGCCAGCAGCTCATCCGCCGTCCCTTTGAGGCCCCAGCATTTT. Filled out from reference TRBV5-4 and TRBJ1-5, the complete variable domain reads ETGVTQSPTHLIKTRGQQVTLRCSSQSGHNTVSWYQQALGQGPQFIFQYYREEENGRGNFPPRFSGLQFPNYSSELNVNALELDDSALYLCASSSSAVPLRPQHFGDGTRLSIL.

The rearrangement joins TRBV21-1 to TRBJ2-7; the table names TRBD2, a call not compared with the DNA. TRBV21-1 is shown as a pseudogene. This CDR3 is 14 amino acids long. CDR3 loop: CASSKGGPSYEQYF. The DNA for the CDR3 is TGTGCCAGCAGCAAGGGGGGGCCCTCCTACGAGCAGTACTTC.

Notes on this clone: Other DNA sequences in this specimen translate into the identical CDR3. CDR3: CASSKGDGRNQPQHF. CDR3 coding DNA: TGTGCCAGTAGTAAGGGGGACGGACGCAATCAGCCCCAGCATTTT. The rearrangement links TRBV19 to TRBJ1-5; weak D call: TRBD1 (6 bases). Trimming took 4 bases from V and 2 from J, leaving 12 bases between them. The CDR3 is 15 amino acids. Germline V CDR1 and CDR2: LNHDA, SQIVND (reference sequence).

The gene calls are TRBV7-2 and TRBJ1-1; no clear D gene. There are 12 residues in the CDR3. Trimming removed 4 bases from V and 2 bases from J, with 5 bases in between. The germline V gene has CDR1 SGHTA and CDR2 FQGNSA. This CDR3 reads CASSYPNTEAFF. CDR3 sequence (DNA): TGTGCCAGCAGCTATCCTAACACTGAAGCTTTCTTT.

The J gene is TRBJ2-7, the V gene TRBV2; the match to TRBD2 covers 8 bases. This CDR3 region has 15 residues. Germline V CDR1 and CDR2: SNHLY, FYNNEI. V shed 7 bases and J 2 bases; nucleotides not matched to a gene: 10. The CDR3 reads CASIRERGKTYEQYF. DNA for the CDR3: TGTGCCAGCATTAGGGAGCGGGGGAAAACCTACGAGCAGTACTTC.

The chain has TRBV5-1 and TRBJ1-2; a possible D gene is TRBD1 (5 bases). CDR1 is SGHRS, CDR2 YFSETQ, per germline. Trimming removed 0 bases at V and 7 bases at J, with 13 bases between. The CDR3 extends over 14 amino acids. Written as DNA, the CDR3 is TGCGCCAGCAGCTTGGTAGGCAGGGATCCTGGCTACACCTTC. Translating it yields CASSLVGRDPGYTF.

The V and J genes are TRBV11-2 and TRBJ2-7; 10 nucleotides align to TRBD1. The germline CDR1 and CDR2 sequences are SGHAT and FQNNGV. This CDR3 spans 17 amino acids. Losses at the gene ends were 5 bases for V and 3 bases for J; bases not matched to a gene: 13. For the CDR3, the DNA is TGTGCCAGCAGCGCAGGACAGGGGGGACCCCCAGGCTACGAGCAGTACTTC. Translated: CASSAGQGGPPGYEQYF.

This clone occurred a few times. J is TRBJ2-7 and V is TRBV5-6; 8 positions agree with TRBD2. The germline V gene encodes CDR1 SGHDT and CDR2 YYEEEE. CDR3 size: 15 residues. V shed 1 base and J 2 bases; nucleotides not matched to a gene: 5. The CDR3 is CASSLRTGGPYEQYF. The CDR3 DNA reads as TGTGCCAGCAGCTTGAGGACGGGAGGGCCCTACGAGCAGTACTTC.

This chain connects TRBV5-1 to TRBJ1-6; no clear D. Germline CDR1 reads SGHRS; CDR2 reads YFSETQ. The CDR3 runs to 13 residues. Trimming took 1 base from V and 9 from J, leaving 8 bases between them. CDR3 nucleotides: TGCGCCAGCAGCTTGAAGAGTGGTTCACCCCTCCACTTT. Its translation: CASSLKSGSPLHF.

This chain joins TRBV9 and TRBJ2-7; 8 nucleotides align to TRBD2. CDR1 is SGDLS and CDR2 is YYNGEE in the germline V gene. The CDR3 sequence is 14 residues long. Germline trimming cut 0 bases from V and 4 bases from J; bases unmatched to any gene: 3. CDR3: CASSVGSGSYEQYF. The CDR3 bases are TGTGCCAGCAGCGTAGGGAGCGGGAGTTACGAGCAGTACTTC. The full variable domain, completed using reference TRBV9 and TRBJ2-7, is DSGVTQTPKHLITATGQRVTLRCSPRSGDLSVYWYQQSLDQGLQFLIQYYNGEERAKGNILERFSAQQFPDLHSELNLSSLELGDSALYFCASSVGSGSYEQYFGPGTRLTVT.

This rearrangement joins TRBV4-1 to TRBJ2-5; 7 bases map to TRBD2. The J call may be faulty, since TRBJ2-7 better matches the DNA end. The germline V gene has CDR1 MGHRA and CDR2 YSYEKL. The CDR3 consists of 16 residues. CDR3 amino acids: CASSQDPAGRIYEQYF. In DNA, the CDR3 is TGCGCCAGCAGCCAAGACCCAGCGGGACGAATTTACGAGCAGTACTTC.

There are a few counts of this clone. The genes are TRBV19 and TRBJ2-1; D is possibly TRBD1 (6 bases). V shed 4 bases and J shed 4 bases, with 20 bases lying between them. Looked up from germline, CDR1 is LNHDA and CDR2 is SQIVND (reference sequence). The CDR3 spans 17 residues. The CDR3 spells CASSKRDTSTLYNEQFF. Here the CDR3 DNA reads TGTGCCAGTAGTAAAAGGGACACTTCAACGCTTTACAATGAGCAGTTCTTC.

This clone was seen a handful of times. The gene calls are TRBV10-3 and TRBJ2-1; TRBD1 agrees at 10 bases. V shed 2 bases, J shed 4 bases, and the junction held 8 bases outside the gene matches. Germline values: CDR1 ENHRY, CDR2 SYGVKD. The CDR3 covers 17 residues. CDR3 nucleotides: TGTGCCATCAGTGAGCCGTCCAGGGACAGGGGATACAATGAGCAGTTCTTC. Translated, it gives CAISEPSRDRGYNEQFF.